This T cell receptor beta chain is drawn from a study of blood T cell repertoires in COVID-19. V gave up 2 bases and J gave up 7 bases; unmatched junction bases: 5. The CDR3 runs to 14 residues. Germline CDR1 LNHDA, CDR2 SQIVND (reference sequence). Assay: immunoSEQ multiplex PCR; the TCRdb copy retains only in-frame clones and omits some. The sample includes 200,000 to 300,000 clones, roughly 90% seen only once; the top ten take approximately 4.1%. Sequenced: PBMCs or T cells enriched from blood (not recorded which). This sequence was found in a woman aged 25-40 years who had recovered from COVID-19. V gene TRBV19 combines with J gene TRBJ1-5, with 7 bases that match TRBD1. The CDR3 region has the DNA TGTGCCAGTAGTATAAGACAGGGAGAACAGCCCCAGCATTTT. It is translated as CASSIRQGEQPQHF.